This T cell receptor (beta chain) was captured by sequencing in a study of blood T cell repertoires in COVID-19. The wider study: The United States, Italy and Spain were the sources of the acute and convalescent COVID-19 samples. Sample material is recorded as cDNA or gDNA derived from T cells, B-cell-depleted T cells, or PBMCs.

V gave up 7 bases and J gave up 11 bases, with 15 bases separating them. The CDR3 has 12 residues. The germline V gene has CDR1 MNHEY and CDR2 SMNVEV (reference sequence). Authors' methods: The assay estimated nucleated cells by amplifying reference gene primers. The table came from immunoSEQ multiplex PCR; TCRdb's copy has only in-frame clones and leaves some out. V and J calls and clone size are copied from that table; D and trimming were computed from the DNA. The sample has some 240,000 clones, around 80% seen once. This TCR derives from a woman between 70 and 85 years old with acute or convalescent COVID-19. V usage is TRBV27 and J usage is TRBJ2-4, with TRBD1 as a possible D gene (5 bases). Material for sequencing was peripheral blood. The CDR3 protein is CASKTRTGLQYF. The DNA for the CDR3 is TGTGCCAGCAAAACCCGCACAGGTCTTCAGTACTTC.